One and the same sample provided the 10 T cell receptor beta chains below, sequenced in a study of blood T cell repertoires in COVID-19. Sequencing used immunoSEQ multiplex PCR; TCRdb keeps in-frame clones, though not all of them. The sample records 70,000 or so clones, around four fifths being singletons. Sequenced input: peripheral blood. The source is a man between 60 and 75 years old with COVID-19, enrolled during active disease.

The V call is TRBV5-1, the J call TRBJ2-3, with D unclear. The CDR3 has 12 amino acids. Germline CDR1 and CDR2: SGHRS and YFSETQ. V was shortened by 5 bases and J by 1 base, with 5 bases between the two germline ends. The CDR3 is CASSSGTDTQYF. In nucleotides, the CDR3 is TGCGCCAGCAGTTCAGGCACAGATACGCAGTATTTT.

CDR3 nucleotides: TGCGCCAGCAGCTTGGCCGTTGAGGCGAGGGATACGCAGTATTTT. This sequence encodes CASSLAVEARDTQYF. The chain couples TRBV5-1 to TRBJ2-3; D gene ambiguous. The germline V gene encodes CDR1 SGHRS and CDR2 YFSETQ. This CDR3 has 15 residues. V lost 0 bases and J 6 bases, leaving 14 bases between the germline ends.

The CDR3 is CASSQAQGSGSDTQYF. Written as DNA, the CDR3 is TGTGCCAGCAGCCAAGCTCAGGGTAGCGGGAGTGATACGCAGTATTTT. This sequence joins TRBV4-2 and TRBJ2-3; 9 positions agree with TRBD2. Germline trimming cut 1 base from V and 6 bases from J; bases unmatched to any gene: 8. The CDR3 consists of 16 residues. In germline, CDR1 is LGHNA, CDR2 YNFKEQ.

The CDR3 here is CASSVTGGTGANVLTF. CDR3 sequence (DNA): TGTGCCAGCAGCGTGACAGGGGGTACTGGGGCCAACGTCCTGACTTTC. The V call is TRBV9, the J call TRBJ2-6; 9 bases line up with TRBD1. The germline gives CDR1 SGDLS, CDR2 YYNGEE. V trimming: 2 bases; J trimming: 2 bases; junction bases outside the gene matches: 2. This CDR3 is built from 16 residues.

The V call is TRBV3-1 (or the pseudogene TRBV3-2), the J call TRBJ2-1; 7 nucleotides agree with TRBD2. The J segment lost 2 bases and the V segment lost 1 base, leaving 2 bases of the junction unmatched. The CDR3 extends over 15 amino acids. Germline V lookup: CDR1 LGHDT, CDR2 YNNKEL (reference sequence). The CDR3 DNA sequence: TGTGCCAGCAGCCAAGTGGCGGGGGCCTACAATGAGCAGTTCTTC. This sequence encodes CASSQVAGAYNEQFF.

The gene calls are TRBV2 and TRBJ1-4; TRBD1 agrees at 9 bases. V was clipped by 6 bases and J by 6 bases; unmatched bases: 8. Germline CDR1 SNHLY, CDR2 FYNNEI. CDR3 size: 15 residues. CDR3 residues: CASSDRGTVHEKLFF. The CDR3, as DNA: TGTGCCAGCAGCGACAGGGGGACAGTACATGAAAAACTGTTTTTT.

This clone rates as medium-sized. This rearrangement joins TRBV19 to TRBJ2-2, with unresolved D. Germline V gene sequence: CDR1 LNHDA, CDR2 SQIVND (reference sequence). The CDR3 covers 17 residues. V dropped 8 bases and J dropped 0 bases, with 19 bases sitting between them. The chain's CDR3 is CASRALVGPSNTGELFF. CDR3 sequence (DNA): TGTGCCAGTCGCGCACTGGTTGGGCCTTCGAACACCGGGGAGCTGTTTTTT.

This CDR3 reads CASKETLKVTDTQYF. CDR3 nucleotides: TGTGCCAGCAAGGAGACCCTAAAGGTAACAGATACGCAGTATTTT. This chain uses TRBV28 with TRBJ2-3; no clear D. Germline assignment: CDR1 MDHEN and CDR2 SYDVKM. V was trimmed by 7 bases and J by 3 bases, leaving 17 bases between them. The CDR3 length is 15 residues.

The V call is TRBV5-6, the J call TRBJ1-3; D uncertain. CDR3 length: 14 amino acids. Germline V lookup: CDR1 SGHDT, CDR2 YYEEEE. V dropped 7 bases and J dropped 4 bases, with 15 bases sitting between them. In nucleotides, the CDR3 is TGTGCCAGCCTCTCGCGAGGGTCCGGAAACACCATATATTTT. This sequence encodes CASLSRGSGNTIYF.

The V call is TRBV30, the J call TRBJ1-2, with D perhaps TRBD1 (6 bases). The germline V gene has CDR1 GTSNPN and CDR2 SVGIG (reference sequence). Trimming took off 0 bases at V and 8 bases at J, with 10 bases between the two ends. CDR3 length: 12 amino acids. CDR3 sequence: CAWSVGGAGYTF. As DNA, the CDR3 is TGTGCCTGGAGTGTAGGGGGGGCCGGCTACACCTTC.